This T cell receptor beta chain originates from a study of cytomegalovirus exposure and HLA in healthy donors. Study-level results: Among TCR beta chains, those listed as cytomegalovirus-associated numbered over 150.

The PCR contained 60 Vbeta and 13 Jbeta primers. TCRdb keeps only in-frame clones here, not all; method: immunoSEQ multiplex PCR. The data show roughly 80,000 clones, 65% to 75% seen once. This CDR3 is 12 amino acids long. The V end was cut by 5 bases, the J end by 3 bases, with 7 bases between. CDR1 and CDR2 (germline): MNHEY, SMNVEV (reference sequence). On this clone: No antigen is known for it.

This sequence originates from a woman aged 35 to 49 in good health and CMV-seropositive. Sequenced material: PBMCs. The chain is built from TRBV27 and TRBJ1-2; D may be TRBD1 (5 bases). CDR3 amino acids: CASSQGDYGYTF. CDR3 nucleotide sequence: TGTGCCAGCAGTCAAGGGGACTATGGCTACACCTTC.